This TCR beta chain was documented in a study of blood T cell repertoires in COVID-19. Seattle patients were enrolled while actively infected and followed longitudinally. Per the original methods: Reference gene primers were amplified, and this amplification served to estimate nucleated cell counts. Sequencing used immunoSEQ multiplex PCR; TCRdb keeps in-frame clones, though not all of them. V and J calls and clone size come straight from that table; D and trimming were deduced from the DNA. The table includes over 55,000 clones, 87% detected once. This CDR3 contains 15 residues. V gave up 1 base and J gave up 4 bases, with 14 bases separating them. Germline V lookup: CDR1 SGHKS, CDR2 YYEKEE (reference sequence).

Input material: peripheral blood. The chain combines TRBV5-5 with TRBJ2-5, with D possibly being TRBD1 (6 bases). This receptor was obtained from a woman of 80 years or more with COVID-19, enrolled during active disease. For the CDR3, the DNA is TGTGCCAGCAGCTTGCAGGGGACGTTCGGAGAGACCCAGTACTTC. Translating it yields CASSLQGTFGETQYF.